This TCR beta chain emerged from a study of Graves' ophthalmopathy and Graves' hyperthyroidism. RNA transcripts were the source from which TCR beta CDR3 regions were amplified. RT-PCR was first run with HTBI primers, then multiplex PCR in a second round. TCRdb re-analysed the multiplex PCR reads in MiXCR, keeping a single row per CDR3 protein. The sample has 360,000 or so distinct CDR3 sequences, about 17% seen once. This CDR3 has 14 residues. Germline-derived CDR1 and CDR2 are SGHVS and FQNEAQ. V was clipped by 8 bases and J by 6 bases, with 20 bases between them. V usage is TRBV7-8 and J usage is TRBJ2-7; D possibly corresponds to TRBD1 (6 bases). The sequenced sample consisted of peripheral blood. This TCR was sampled from a young woman with Graves' ophthalmopathy. CDR3 in amino acids: CASFTGFVQGEQYF. The CDR3 coding sequence is TGTGCCAGCTTTACAGGGTTCGTCCAGGGCGAGCAGTACTTC.